This T cell receptor (beta chain) derives from a study of CD8+ T cells in alopecia areata. Study information: Tofacitinib dosing lasted 6 to 18 months, which was then followed by 6 months off drug. Overall study findings and caveats: Lesional scalp exceeded normal scalp in clonality, especially in alopecia totalis/universalis. Among the top 100, expanded CD8+ clones, as well as scalp clonality, were significantly decreased by tofacitinib.

This clone was observed a few times. The antigen is not known. V gave up 4 bases and J gave up 0 bases, with 4 bases separating them. Germline V gene data show CDR1 as SGHTA and CDR2 as FQGNSA. The CDR3 is 14 amino acids. Treatment in this sample: oral pan-JAK inhibitor, 5-10 mg twice daily. Cell sorting was applied to PBMCs, and CD4+ and CD8+ T cells were collected. Sequencing templates came from extracted RNA that was reverse transcribed into cDNA. Method: immunoSEQ multiplex PCR; TCRdb's copy keeps in-frame clones and lacks some. The data show 200,000 to 250,000 clones, about 58% seen once. Source: CD4+ T cells sorted from blood, taken at week 4, from a patient treated with tofacitinib. The TCR originated in a human donor with alopecia areata. The gene calls are TRBV7-2 and TRBJ2-6, with D unclear. The CDR3 region has the DNA TGTGCCAGCAGCTCAGACTCTGGGGCCAACGTCCTGACTTTC. It is translated as CASSSDSGANVLTF.